This is a list of T cell receptor beta chains from one sample in a study of read filtering for tumor transcriptome and immune sequencing. TCRdb redid the calling of the reads with MiXCR, one entry per CDR3 protein. This table has 62,000 or so distinct CDR3 sequences, roughly 20% appearing once. The material sequenced was a population of CD138-negative cells sorted from bone marrow. These receptors were collected from a donor at least 40 years old with multiple myeloma. The CDR3 runs from the conserved cysteine through the conserved F or W. Fields, in order: V gene, J gene, CDR3 length, D gene, clone size, CDR3 DNA, CDR3 protein. A D gene is named only where the DNA matches it firmly. Size is stated for part of the rows, as once, few or many counts, or as a class when the clone is expanded.

>TRBV6-6|TRBJ1-1|14|NA|large
TGTGCCAGCAGTTACCCCGGACATAACACTGAAGCTTTCTTT
CASSYPGHNTEAFF
>TRBV7-8|TRBJ2-6|17|TRBD2|many
TGTGCCAGCAGCTCGGCTAGCGGATCCTCTGGGGCCAACGTCCTGACTTTC
CASSSASGSSGANVLTF
>TRBV24-1|TRBJ2-2|16|NA|many
TGTGCCACCACCAATACCGGGACATCGAACACCGGGGAGCTGTTTTTT
CATTNTGTSNTGELFF
>TRBV29-1|TRBJ2-1|13|NA|few
TGCAGCGTCGGGGGTGACAGGCTCGGGGAGCAGTTCTTC
CSVGGDRLGEQFF
>TRBV3-1|TRBJ2-5|13|TRBD2|many
TGTGCCAGCAGTCAAAGACTAGCAGGGACCCAGTACTTC
CASSQRLAGTQYF
>TRBV28|TRBJ2-1|16|TRBD1|many
TGTGCCAGCAGTGCACAGGGGGTTCGGGTCTACAATGAGCAGTTCTTC
CASSAQGVRVYNEQFF
>TRBV28|TRBJ2-1|12|NA|many
TGTGCCAGCAGCCCCTGGGGGAATGAGCAGTTCTTC
CASSPWGNEQFF
>TRBV14|TRBJ2-5|17|NA|many
TGTGCCAGCAGCCAAGATCGTAGTGGCGGAAGGGGCGAGACCCAGTACTTC
CASSQDRSGGRGETQYF
>TRBV2|TRBJ1-2|14|NA|many
TGTGCCAGGGGACCCCTGACGGCAAACTATGGCTACACCTTC
CARGPLTANYGYTF
>TRBV5-1|TRBJ2-5|14|NA|many
TGCGCCAGCAGCACACGGACGGGAGAAGAGACCCAGTACTTC
CASSTRTGEETQYF
>TRBV4-1|TRBJ1-3|15|NA|few
TGCGCCAGCAGCCAAGAGGGGGGAACTGGAAACACCATATATTTT
CASSQEGGTGNTIYF
>TRBV7-9|TRBJ2-5|16|TRBD2|many
TGTGCCAGCAGCTTAGTTTCGCGGGGGATGGCGGAGACCCAGTACTTC
CASSLVSRGMAETQYF
>TRBV2|TRBJ2-5|11|NA|NA
TGTGCCAGCGAGGGGCAAGAGACCCAGTACTTC
CASEGQETQYF
>TRBV10-3|TRBJ2-5|17|NA|few
TGTGCCATCAGTGAGTCCGACTTGGGGGTTCATGAGGAGACCCAGTACTTC
CAISESDLGVHEETQYF
>TRBV30|TRBJ1-5|14|NA|NA
TGTGCCTGGAGTAGGCAGGCCAGCAATCAGCCCCAGCATTTT
CAWSRQASNQPQHF
>TRBV4-1|TRBJ1-6|14|NA|many
TGCGCCAGCAGCCAGGTCCGGGACGAATCACCCCTCCACTTT
CASSQVRDESPLHF
>TRBV29-1|TRBJ2-5|14|TRBD2|few
TGCAGCGTTGTACTAGCGGGAGGGCCAGAGACCCAGTACTTC
CSVVLAGGPETQYF
>TRBV18|TRBJ1-2|13|NA|many
TGTGCCAGCTCACCCCAGGATGCCTATGGCTACACCTTC
CASSPQDAYGYTF
>TRBV6-5|TRBJ2-7|18|TRBD1|few
TGTGCCAGCAGTATCCGGAAAAAACCGGGACAGGGGGCGGGTGAGCAGTACTTC
CASSIRKKPGQGAGEQYF
>TRBV20-1|TRBJ2-2|16|TRBD1|NA
TGCAGTGCGGTGACAGGGACAATCGGGAACACCGGGGAGCTGTTTTTT
CSAVTGTIGNTGELFF
>TRBV19|TRBJ2-1|13|NA|many
TGTGCCAGTAGTATAGACCGGCCCAATGAGCAGTTCTTC
CASSIDRPNEQFF
>TRBV7-9|TRBJ2-3|14|NA|few
TGTGCCAGCAGCCAAAGCGGACCCGCGGATACGCAGTATTTT
CASSQSGPADTQYF
>TRBV11-2|TRBJ2-2|16|NA|NA
TGTGCCAGCAGCTTAGGATGGGGGCCGAACACCGGGGAGCTGTTTTTT
CASSLGWGPNTGELFF
>TRBV20-1|TRBJ2-3|12|TRBD2|many
TGCAGTGCTAGAGTAGCGGGAGGGCCTCTTTATTTT
CSARVAGGPLYF
>TRBV7-7|TRBJ2-3|18|TRBD2|NA
TGTGCTAGCAGCGCCGGACTAGCGGGGGGGCAGAGCACAGATACGCAGTATTTT
CASSAGLAGGQSTDTQYF
>TRBV6-2/TRBV6-3|TRBJ2-1|18|TRBD2|many
TGTGCCAGCAGTTACTCGGTGACTAGCGGGAGGGCCACCGATGAGCAGTTCTTC
CASSYSVTSGRATDEQFF
>TRBV7-3|TRBJ2-3|15|NA|few
TGTGCCAGCAGCTTAAATGTAGCAAGCACAGATACGCAGTATTTT
CASSLNVASTDTQYF
>TRBV6-2/TRBV6-3|TRBJ2-7|14|TRBD2|many
TGTGCCAGCAGTTCAGCGGGAGGGCCAATCGGGCAGTACTTC
CASSSAGGPIGQYF
>TRBV12-3/TRBV12-4|TRBJ2-2|11|NA|many
TGTGCCAGCAGTTACACCGGGGAGCTGTTTTTT
CASSYTGELFF
>TRBV20-1|TRBJ1-5|14|NA|few
TGCAGTGCTAGAGTGGGGGGCTCGAATCAGCCCCAGCATTTT
CSARVGGSNQPQHF
>TRBV7-9|TRBJ2-6|15|NA|many
TGTGCCAGCAGCTTAGCGGGGGCTGGGGCCAACGTCCTGACTTTC
CASSLAGAGANVLTF